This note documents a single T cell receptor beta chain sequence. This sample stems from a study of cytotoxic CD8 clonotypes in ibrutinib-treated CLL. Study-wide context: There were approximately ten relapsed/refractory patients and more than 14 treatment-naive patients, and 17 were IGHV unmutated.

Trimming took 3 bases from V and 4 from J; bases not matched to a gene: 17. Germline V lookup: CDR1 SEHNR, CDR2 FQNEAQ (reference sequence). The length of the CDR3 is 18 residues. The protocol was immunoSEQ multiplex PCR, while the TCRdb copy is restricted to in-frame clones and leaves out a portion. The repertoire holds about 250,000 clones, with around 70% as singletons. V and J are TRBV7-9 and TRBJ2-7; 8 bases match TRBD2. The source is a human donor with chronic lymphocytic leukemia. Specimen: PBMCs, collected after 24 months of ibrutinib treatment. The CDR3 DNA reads TGTGCCAGCAGCTTGGGTGATAGCGGGACGAGGGGGGTATACGAGCAGTACTTC. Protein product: CASSLGDSGTRGVYEQYF.